This T cell receptor (beta chain) came from a study of T cells in Graves' hyperthyroidism and ophthalmopathy. Germline V gene lookup returns CDR1 SGHTA and CDR2 FQGTGA. V trimming: 5 bases; J trimming: 7 bases; junction bases outside the gene matches: 6. The CDR3 length is 13 residues. Authors of the study amplified TCR beta CDR3 regions from RNA transcripts. Using the HTBI primer set, a first-round RT-PCR was run on the TCR CDR3. TCRdb re-analysed the multiplex PCR reads in MiXCR, keeping a single row per CDR3 protein. The top ten hold 28% of the sample, which has hundreds of thousands of distinct CDR3 sequences, around 16% seen once.

The receptor was isolated from a woman aged 18-29 years with Graves' hyperthyroidism that later progressed to Graves' ophthalmopathy. Specimen: blood. This chain uses TRBV7-3 with TRBJ2-3; 7 positions match TRBD1. In DNA, the CDR3 is TGTGCCAGCAGCCTAGGGGGACAGTATACGCAGTATTTT. This translates into CASSLGGQYTQYF.